This TCR beta chain was captured in a study of blood T cell repertoires in COVID-19. Study information: Both acute and convalescent COVID-19 samples were obtained from the United States, Italy and Spain. T cells, B-cell-depleted T cells, or PBMCs provided the cDNA or gDNA that served as material.

Per the original data handling: Estimation of nucleated cell counts relied on the amplification of reference gene primers. Produced via immunoSEQ multiplex PCR; TCRdb's table is partial and in-frame only. Clonal size and the V and J genes are those of that table, whereas D and trimming came from the DNA. The data show over 100,000 clones, with around 73% seen just once and 7.5% to 10% held by the top ten. CDR3 length: 10 residues. The germline V gene encodes CDR1 DFQATT and CDR2 SNEGSKA (reference sequence). Trimming at V came to 7 bases and at J to 4 bases, leaving 0 bases not matched to a gene. Sequenced sample: peripheral blood. The receptor's source is a man in his fifties or sixties with active or convalescent COVID-19. The chain recombines TRBV20-1 with TRBJ2-5, with 7 bases aligning to TRBD2. The CDR3 DNA reads TGCAGTGTAGCGGGAGAGACCCAGTACTTC. Translated: CSVAGETQYF.